This T cell receptor beta chain was identified during a study of post-analysis software for immune sequencing data. Points from the study as a whole: A significant reduction in normalized Chao1 diversity was observed in multiple sclerosis patients versus controls. TRBV5-6, TRBV5-1 and TRBV20-1 belonged to a set of a handful of TRBV segments that were more frequent in patients than controls.

Unique molecular identifiers featured in each of the TCR beta cDNA libraries. Input populations of about 0.9 to 10 million T cells gave rise to approximately 500,000 cDNA molecules. One entry per CDR3 protein, called by TCRdb with MiXCR from the PCR reads. In the table there are about 500,000 distinct CDR3 sequences, nearly 45% of which are singletons. This CDR3 comprises 14 residues. Trimming cost V 5 bases and J 0 bases, with 11 bases left between them. Comment on this clonotype: Its cognate antigen is unknown.

The receptor comes from a girl between 5 and 17 years old with multiple sclerosis. The sequencing sample was made of blood. The V and J genes are TRBV12-3 or TRBV12-4 and TRBJ2-7; TRBD1 might be the D (6 bases). CDR3 in DNA: TGTGCCAGCAGTGGGACATATAGCTCCTACGAGCAGTACTTC. It is translated as CASSGTYSSYEQYF.